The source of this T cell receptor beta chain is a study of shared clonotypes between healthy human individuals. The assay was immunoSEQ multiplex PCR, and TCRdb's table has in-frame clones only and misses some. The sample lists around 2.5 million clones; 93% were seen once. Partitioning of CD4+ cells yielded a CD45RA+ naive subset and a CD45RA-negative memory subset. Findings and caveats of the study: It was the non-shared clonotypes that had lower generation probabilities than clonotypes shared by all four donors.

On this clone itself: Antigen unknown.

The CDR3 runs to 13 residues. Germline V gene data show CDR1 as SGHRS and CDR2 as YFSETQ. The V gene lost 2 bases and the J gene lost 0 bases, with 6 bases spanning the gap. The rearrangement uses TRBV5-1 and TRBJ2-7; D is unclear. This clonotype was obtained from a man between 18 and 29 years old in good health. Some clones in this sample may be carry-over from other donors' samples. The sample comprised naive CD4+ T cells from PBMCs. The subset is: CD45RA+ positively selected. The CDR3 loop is CASSFSASYEQYF. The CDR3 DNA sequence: TGCGCCAGCAGCTTTAGTGCCTCCTACGAGCAGTACTTC.